Listed here are 18 T cell receptor beta chains from one sample, sequenced in a study of neurological immune-mediated disorders. MiXCR was run by TCRdb on the 5' RACE reads, yielding one entry per CDR3 protein. This table holds some 37,000 distinct CDR3 sequences, 13% to 15% found once. The sequenced sample was PBMCs. Receptors originate from a woman in her 50s with HTLV-1-associated myelopathy (HAM/TSP).

This clonotype was detected many times. The gene calls are TRBV7-2 and TRBJ2-7; D is undetermined. Germline V CDR1 and CDR2: SGHTA, FQGNSA. Trimming took 2 bases from V and 3 from J, leaving 8 bases between them. This CDR3 comprises 13 residues. The CDR3 reads CASSLPQNYEQYF. The CDR3 DNA reads as TGTGCCAGCAGCTTACCACAGAACTACGAGCAGTACTTC.

This clonotype was counted ten times or more. The rearrangement joins TRBV5-1 to TRBJ2-5; weak D call: TRBD2 (5 bases). Per the germline V gene, CDR1 is SGHRS and CDR2 is YFSETQ. The CDR3 length is 15 residues. V dropped 1 base and J dropped 5 bases, with 15 bases sitting between them. The CDR3 DNA sequence: TGCGCCAGCAGCTTGTCTTCGGGAATCGAGGAGACCCAGTACTTC. Translating it yields CASSLSSGIEETQYF. Full variable domain (missing parts from reference TRBV5-1 and TRBJ2-5): KAGVTQTPRYLIKTRGQQVTLSCSPISGHRSVSWYQQTPGQGLQFLFEYFSETQRNKGNFPGRFSGRQFSNSRSEMNVSTLELGDSALYLCASSLSSGIEETQYFGPGTRLLVL.

This clonotype was observed many times. This rearrangement joins TRBV10-3 to TRBJ2-3, with TRBD1 matching over 10 bases. The CDR3 contains 14 residues. V was clipped by 4 bases and J by 3 bases; unmatched bases: 1. Germline assignment: CDR1 ENHRY and CDR2 SYGVKD. CDR3 loop: CAISGDRGTDTQYF. The DNA of the CDR3 is TGTGCCATCAGTGGGGACAGGGGAACAGATACGCAGTATTTT.

This clonotype was observed many times. The genes are TRBV10-3 and TRBJ1-1; TRBD1 is a possible D gene (5 bases). The CDR3 extends over 14 amino acids. V lost 3 bases and J 3 bases, leaving 11 bases between the germline ends. Looked up from germline, CDR1 is ENHRY and CDR2 is SYGVKD. CDR3 nucleotides: TGTGCCATCAGTGATCGGGGGAGGGACACTGAAGCTTTCTTT. Its protein is CAISDRGRDTEAFF.

This clonotype was recorded at least ten times. The chain links TRBV5-1 to TRBJ1-2, with a possible D match to TRBD1 (5 bases). Deletions cut 1 base from V and 4 bases from J, with 20 bases between. CDR1 and CDR2 (germline): SGHRS, YFSETQ. This CDR3 spans 17 amino acids. The CDR3 reads CASSLNAGSAPSYGYTF. As DNA, the CDR3 is TGCGCCAGCAGCTTGAACGCAGGGTCTGCTCCCAGCTATGGCTACACCTTC.

This clonotype came up many times. The chain has TRBV20-1 and TRBJ2-1; D not certain. Germline V gene data show CDR1 as DFQATT and CDR2 as SNEGSKA (reference sequence). This CDR3 has 13 residues. Trimming shortened V by 3 bases and J by 3 bases, and 9 bases separated the two germline ends. CDR3: CSASPYYYNEQFF. In DNA, the CDR3 is TGCAGTGCTAGCCCGTACTACTACAATGAGCAGTTCTTC.

The chain is built from TRBV7-9 and TRBJ2-7; 10 nucleotides align to TRBD1. The V segment lost 9 bases and the J segment 6 bases; nucleotides outside the gene matches: 8. Germline CDR1 SEHNR, CDR2 FQNEAQ (reference sequence). This CDR3 is 13 amino acids long. The DNA for the CDR3 is TGTGCCAGTTTATGGACAGGGGGGAGCGAGCAGTACTTC. It specifies CASLWTGGSEQYF.

At least ten counts were recorded for this clonotype. The J gene is TRBJ2-6, the V gene TRBV29-1, with D unresolved. CDR1 and CDR2 from the germline V gene are SQVTM and ANQGSEA. The CDR3 totals 12 residues. The V end lost 4 bases, the J end lost 1 base, and 2 bases lay between the germline ends. The CDR3 DNA reads TGCAGCGTTGTATCTGGGGCCAACGTCCTGACTTTC. Amino acid sequence: CSVVSGANVLTF.

In this sample, this clonotype turned up many times. CDR3 bases: TGTGCCAGCAGCGTAGGAATTGGGGGATGGGACACAGATACGCAGTATTTT. This translates into CASSVGIGGWDTDTQYF. The chain is built from TRBV9 and TRBJ2-3; D tentatively fits TRBD1 or TRBD2 (5 bases each). CDR3 length: 17 residues. Germline V CDR1 and CDR2: SGDLS, YYNGEE. Trimming removed 0 bases from V and 2 bases from J, with 16 bases in between.

The chain joins TRBV20-1 to TRBJ2-5; D may be TRBD1 (5 bases). Germline V gene sequence: CDR1 DFQATT, CDR2 SNEGSKA (reference sequence). V was clipped by 2 bases and J by 5 bases, with 15 bases between them. The CDR3 spans 14 residues. The CDR3 region is CSARKGQGVETQYF. DNA of the CDR3: TGCAGTGCTAGAAAAGGCCAGGGTGTCGAGACCCAGTACTTC.

In its sample, this clonotype was seen many times. The J gene is TRBJ2-1, the V gene TRBV24-1; 7 bases are a match to TRBD2. With 4 bases clipped from V and 1 base from J, the junction kept 15 bases outside the gene matches. In germline, CDR1 is KGHDR, CDR2 SFDVKD. The CDR3 is 19 amino acids. DNA of the CDR3: TGTGCCACCAGTGACCCCGGCTCACGCGGGGGAGGGTCCTACAATGAGCAGTTCTTC. This translates into CATSDPGSRGGGSYNEQFF.

The genes are TRBV5-1 and TRBJ2-1; possible D gene TRBD1, 6 bases. The CDR3 contains 13 residues. Trimming pared 1 base from V and 11 bases from J, leaving 13 bases between. Germline CDR1 and CDR2: SGHRS and YFSETQ. The CDR3: CASSLYQGQKQFF. The CDR3 DNA is TGCGCCAGCAGCTTGTATCAGGGGCAGAAGCAGTTCTTC.

This clonotype has ten or more counts. A junction boundary mismatches the germline segment, possibly from a read error. The rearrangement links TRBV7-7 to TRBJ2-3; 10 bases are shared with TRBD1. Per the germline V gene, CDR1 is SSHAT and CDR2 is FNYEAQ (reference sequence). The CDR3 contains 16 residues. The DNA for the CDR3 is TGTGCTAGCAGCTTAACTTGGGACAGGGGAACAGATACGCAGTATTTT. Its protein is CASSLTWDRGTDTQYF.

This clonotype has a count of ten or more. This chain links TRBV6-2 or TRBV6-3 with TRBJ1-5, with a possible D match to TRBD1 (5 bases). The CDR3 extends over 12 amino acids. Between the trimmed V and J ends, which lost 6 bases and 9 bases, there was a span of 12 bases. Looked up from germline, CDR1 is MNHEY and CDR2 is SVGEGT. CDR3 nucleotide sequence: TGTGCCAGCAGCCATCCAGGGTTGCCCCAGCATTTT. Protein: CASSHPGLPQHF.

This clonotype was counted many times. The chain recombines TRBV20-1 with TRBJ1-1, with 8 nucleotides matching TRBD1. The CDR3 loop spans 16 amino acids. Per germline, CDR1 DFQATT and CDR2 SNEGSKA (reference sequence). The V segment lost 3 bases and the J segment 0 bases; nucleotides outside the gene matches: 9. In DNA, the CDR3 is TGCAGTGCTAGTCAGGACAGGGCTCCTCTGAACACTGAAGCTTTCTTT. This gives the protein CSASQDRAPLNTEAFF.

Relative to its sample, this clonotype is large. The genes are TRBV3-1 and TRBJ1-1, with D unresolved. V was trimmed by 6 bases and J by 1 base, leaving 12 bases between them. CDR3 length equals 14 residues. CDR1 and CDR2 (germline): LGHDT, YNNKEL (reference sequence). CDR3 bases: TGTGCCAGCAGGGGATTGTTACCGAACACTGAAGCTTTCTTT. Translation: CASRGLLPNTEAFF.

This clonotype was observed at least ten times. The chain uses TRBV20-1 and TRBJ1-2; D uncertain. Germline V lookup: CDR1 DFQATT, CDR2 SNEGSKA (reference sequence). The CDR3 totals 10 residues. CDR3 coding DNA: TGCAGAGGCCACATCTATGGCTACACCTTC. Encoded protein: CRGHIYGYTF.

This clonotype appeared many times. The rearrangement joins TRBV10-3 to TRBJ1-2; D is uncertain. There are 13 residues in the CDR3. CDR1 is ENHRY and CDR2 is SYGVKD in the germline V gene. V lost 2 bases to trimming and J lost 0 bases, with 4 bases between them. The CDR3 loop is CAISETANYGYTF. The CDR3 DNA reads TGTGCCATCAGTGAGACAGCTAACTATGGCTACACCTTC.